A single T cell receptor beta chain is shown here with its context. The antigen remains undetermined. The CDR3 covers 12 residues. Trimming pared 4 bases from V and 3 bases from J, leaving 5 bases between. From germline, CDR1 is SGHNT and CDR2 YYREEE (reference sequence). Only in-frame clones appear in the TCRdb table, and some are missing; sequencing was by immunoSEQ multiplex PCR. The sample lists some 76,000 clones, 75% to 90% seen once, with more than 35% in the top ten. This entry comes from a study of cytotoxic CD8 clonotypes in ibrutinib-treated CLL. Study information: Approximately ten relapsed/refractory, roughly 15 treatment-naive; under 18 IGHV unmutated.

General study findings and limits: Investigators sampled sustained-remission and progressing patients at differing times.

This specimen was PBMCs, taken after 24 months of ibrutinib treatment. The chain joins TRBV5-4 to TRBJ1-3; D uncertain. The TCR originated in a human donor with chronic lymphocytic leukemia. DNA for the CDR3: TGTGCCAGCAGCGGGGATGGAAACACCATATATTTT. It translates to CASSGDGNTIYF.